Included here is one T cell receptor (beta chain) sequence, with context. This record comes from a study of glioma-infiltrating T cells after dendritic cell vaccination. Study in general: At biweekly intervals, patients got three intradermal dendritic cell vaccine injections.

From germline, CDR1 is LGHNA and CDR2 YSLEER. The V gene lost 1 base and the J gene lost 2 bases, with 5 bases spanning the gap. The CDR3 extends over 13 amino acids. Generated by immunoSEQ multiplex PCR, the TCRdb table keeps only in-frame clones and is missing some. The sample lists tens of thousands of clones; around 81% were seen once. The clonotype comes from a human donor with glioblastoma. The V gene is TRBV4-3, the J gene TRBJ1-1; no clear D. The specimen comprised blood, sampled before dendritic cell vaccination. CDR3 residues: CASSQGVNTEAFF. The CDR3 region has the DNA TGCGCCAGCAGCCAAGGAGTAAACACTGAAGCTTTCTTT.